This T cell receptor (beta chain) was recovered during a study of blood T cell repertoires in COVID-19. Study summary: The United States, Italy and Spain supplied acute and convalescent COVID-19 samples. Sources were T cells, B-cell-depleted T cells, or PBMCs; the material itself was cDNA or gDNA.

In the original analysis: Estimation of nucleated cell counts was performed using reference gene primer amplification. TCRdb's table, derived via immunoSEQ multiplex PCR, lists solely in-frame clones and lacks some. V and J calls and clone size are as listed in that table; D and trimming were resolved from the DNA. The sample holds 65,000 to 95,000 clones, 60% to 85% seen once. Germline-derived CDR1 and CDR2 are LNHDA and SQIVND (reference sequence). The CDR3 sequence is 19 residues long. V lost 4 bases to trimming and J lost 2 bases; unmatched junction nucleotides: 20. The sequence was collected from a human donor in a cohort sampled during active COVID-19. Sample: peripheral blood. The rearrangement joins TRBV19 to TRBJ2-7; the match to TRBD1 covers 7 bases. The CDR3 loop is CASSTSGSLGQEETYEQYV. The CDR3 coding sequence is TGTGCCAGTAGTACCTCCGGCAGTCTCGGACAGGAAGAGACCTACGAGCAGTACGTC.